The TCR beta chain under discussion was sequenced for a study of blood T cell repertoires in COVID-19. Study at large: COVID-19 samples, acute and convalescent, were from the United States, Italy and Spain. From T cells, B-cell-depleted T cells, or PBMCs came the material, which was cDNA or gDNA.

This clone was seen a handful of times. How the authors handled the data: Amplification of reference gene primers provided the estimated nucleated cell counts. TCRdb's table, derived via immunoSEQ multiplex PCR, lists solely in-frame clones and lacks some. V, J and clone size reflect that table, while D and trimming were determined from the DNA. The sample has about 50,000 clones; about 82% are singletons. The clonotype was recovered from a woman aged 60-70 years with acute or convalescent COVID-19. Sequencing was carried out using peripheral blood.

CDR3 region: CASSWLGGLYGYTF. Here the CDR3 DNA reads TGTGCCAGCAGTTGGTTAGGGGGCCTATATGGCTACACCTTC. V gene TRBV14 combines with J gene TRBJ1-2; 7 nucleotides match TRBD1. The CDR3 runs to 14 residues. The germline V gene encodes CDR1 SGHDN and CDR2 FVKESK. The ends lost 6 bases at V and 5 bases at J; junction bases unmatched: 9.